These 7 T cell receptor beta chains were all obtained from the same sample, sequenced in a study of identical twins. TCRdb reprocessed the 5' RACE reads with MiXCR, giving one entry per CDR3 protein. In the table there are roughly 720,000 distinct CDR3 sequences, 15% to 20% of which are singletons. The same data also contributed to another study, on T cells expressing NK-cell markers.

Sequences were obtained from PBMCs. The source is a woman between 18 and 30 years old in good health.

This clonotype was seen repeatedly, ten times or more. This chain uses TRBV5-1 with TRBJ2-5, with D unclear. V was clipped by 3 bases and J by 3 bases, with 15 bases between them. The CDR3 runs to 15 residues. Germline V lookup: CDR1 SGHRS, CDR2 YFSETQ. This CDR3 is CASSSGSRTEETQYF. The DNA for the CDR3 is TGCGCCAGCAGCTCCGGGTCGAGGACGGAAGAGACCCAGTACTTC.

The chain employs TRBV9 and TRBJ2-3, with D unclear. CDR3 length: 13 amino acids. Germline V gives CDR1 SGDLS, CDR2 YYNGEE. With 2 bases removed from V and 5 bases from J, the gap between germline ends came to 9 bases. The CDR3 protein is CASSVFLGDTQYF. The CDR3 DNA sequence: TGTGCCAGCAGCGTTTTCTTGGGAGATACGCAGTATTTT.

The rearrangement joins TRBV20-1 to TRBJ2-3, with 7 bases aligning to TRBD1. The CDR3 sequence is 15 residues long. V lost 0 bases and J lost 5; bases outside the gene matches: 8. The germline gives CDR1 DFQATT, CDR2 SNEGSKA (reference sequence). CDR3 in DNA: TGCAGTGCTAGAGATCTTAAGGGGGCACGAGATACGCAGTATTTT. Protein: CSARDLKGARDTQYF.

The chain joins TRBV3-1 to TRBJ2-1; TRBD2 matches at 10 bases. CDR1 is LGHDT, CDR2 YNNKEL, per germline (reference sequence). The CDR3 totals 19 residues. In DNA, the CDR3 is TGTGCAACCTGTTTCGGCCCTGCTGCTAGCGGGAGACAGGGGAATGAGCAGTTCTTC. It translates to CATCFGPAASGRQGNEQFF.

The chain combines TRBV5-1 with TRBJ2-3; D might be TRBD1 (6 bases). From germline, CDR1 is SGHRS and CDR2 YFSETQ. V was trimmed by 2 bases and J by 4 bases, leaving 8 bases between them. This CDR3 spans 13 amino acids. The CDR3: CASSFGGPDTQYF. The CDR3 DNA is TGCGCCAGCAGCTTTGGGGGCCCAGATACGCAGTATTTT.

This clonotype was found a few times. The chain has TRBV20-1 and TRBJ2-1; D gene ambiguous. The CDR3 is 16 amino acids. V gave up 2 bases and J gave up 5 bases, with 19 bases separating them. Germline-derived CDR1 and CDR2 are DFQATT and SNEGSKA (reference sequence). CDR3 sequence: CSARKRSFSTNNEQFF. DNA of the CDR3: TGCAGTGCTAGAAAGAGAAGCTTCTCTACCAACAATGAGCAGTTCTTC.

The J gene is TRBJ1-2, the V gene TRBV18; D call uncertain. V was clipped by 3 bases and J by 2 bases, with 10 bases between them. The CDR3 loop spans 14 amino acids. CDR1 KGHSH and CDR2 LQKENI come from the germline V gene. This CDR3 is CASSPAHGNYGYTF. The CDR3 DNA reads as TGTGCCAGCTCACCCGCACATGGGAACTATGGCTACACCTTC.